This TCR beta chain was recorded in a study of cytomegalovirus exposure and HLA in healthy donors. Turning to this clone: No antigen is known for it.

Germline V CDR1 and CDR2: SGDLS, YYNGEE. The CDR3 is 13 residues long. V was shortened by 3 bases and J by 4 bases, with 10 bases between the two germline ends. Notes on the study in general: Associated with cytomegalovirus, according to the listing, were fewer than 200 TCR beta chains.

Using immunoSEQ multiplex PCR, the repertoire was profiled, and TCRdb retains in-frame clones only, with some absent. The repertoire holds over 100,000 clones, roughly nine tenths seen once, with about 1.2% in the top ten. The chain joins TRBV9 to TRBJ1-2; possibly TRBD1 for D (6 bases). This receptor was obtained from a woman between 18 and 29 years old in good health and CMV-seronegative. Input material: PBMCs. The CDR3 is CASSGGHLYGYTF. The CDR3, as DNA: TGTGCCAGCAGCGGGGGACATCTCTATGGCTACACCTTC.